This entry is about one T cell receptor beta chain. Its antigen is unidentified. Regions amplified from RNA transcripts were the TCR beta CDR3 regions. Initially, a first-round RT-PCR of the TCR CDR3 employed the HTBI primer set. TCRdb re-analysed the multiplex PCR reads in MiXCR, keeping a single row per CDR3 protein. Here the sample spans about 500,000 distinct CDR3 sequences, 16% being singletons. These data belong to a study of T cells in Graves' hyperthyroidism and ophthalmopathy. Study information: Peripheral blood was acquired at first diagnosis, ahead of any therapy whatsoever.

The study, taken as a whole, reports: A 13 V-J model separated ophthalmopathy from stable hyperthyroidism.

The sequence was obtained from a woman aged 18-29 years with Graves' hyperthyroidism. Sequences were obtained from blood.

The CDR3 is CASSQVTANYGYTF. The CDR3 DNA sequence: TGTGCCAGCAGCCAAGTTACAGCTAACTATGGCTACACCTTC. The chain carries TRBV3-1 and TRBJ1-2; D remains unclear. Germline loops: CDR1 LGHDT, CDR2 YNNKEL (reference sequence). V was pared by 1 base and J by 0 bases, with 6 bases between. The CDR3 has 14 residues.